This is a list of T cell receptor beta chains from one sample in a study of blood T cell repertoires in COVID-19. Sequencing was performed with immunoSEQ multiplex PCR; in TCRdb, only in-frame clones are kept and a portion is missing. This sample has about 210,000 clones, with about 81% found just once. Sequencing used peripheral blood. These receptors were collected from a woman aged 70-85 years with COVID-19, enrolled during active disease. Both conserved end residues are part of each CDR3. D genes are given only for firm matches. The listing skips clone size in some rows; elsewhere it reads once, few, many or a size class.

TRBV6-1	NA	TRBD1	TRBJ1-4	TGTGCCAGCAGTGAGAGTACCTCGGGACAGTTCAAACTGTTTTTT	CASSESTSGQFKLFF
TRBV18	once	NA	TRBJ2-1	TGTGCCAGCTCACCGAACGTACTGTCCTACAATGAGCAGTTCTTC	CASSPNVLSYNEQFF
TRBV7-9	once	NA	TRBJ1-2	TGTGCCAGCAGCCCCCAGGGATGGTATGGCTACACCTTC	CASSPQGWYGYTF
TRBV6-5	NA	TRBD1	TRBJ1-4	TGTGCCAGCAGCCTCACAGGGGGCGGTGATGAAAAACTGTTTTTT	CASSLTGGGDEKLFF
TRBV3-1/TRBV3-2	NA	NA	TRBJ1-6	TGTGCCAGCCAGCGGTGGAGTCCCGGACCGAATAATTCACCCCTCCACTTT	CASQRWSPGPNNSPLHF
TRBV11-3	NA	TRBD2	TRBJ2-3	TGTGCCAGCAGCCTTGGAGGGGCGGGAGGCACAGATACGCAGTATTTT	CASSLGGAGGTDTQYF
TRBV9	NA	TRBD2	TRBJ2-1	TGTGCCAGCAGCCCTACTAGCGGGGTATACAATGAGCAGTTCTTC	CASSPTSGVYNEQFF
TRBV7-2	NA	TRBD1	TRBJ1-1	TGTGCCAGCAGCTTAGCGACAGGGGTGAACACTGAAGCTTTCTTT	CASSLATGVNTEAFF
TRBV6-6	NA	TRBD1	TRBJ1-6	TGTGCCAGCAGTCTGTCACAGGGGAGCTCCTATAATTCACCCCTCCACTTT	CASSLSQGSSYNSPLHF
TRBV6-2/TRBV6-3	NA	TRBD1	TRBJ1-2	TGTGCCAGCAGTTACTCTCCCCTCAGAGACAGGGCGGCTAACTATGGCTACACCTTC	CASSYSPLRDRAANYGYTF
TRBV29-1	NA	NA	TRBJ2-5	TGCAGCGTTGATTTTAACAGGTTGGGTACCCAGTACTTC	CSVDFNRLGTQYF
TRBV20-1	NA	NA	TRBJ1-1	TGCAGTGCTAGGGCGGAGTCTGAAGCTTTCTTT	CSARAESEAFF
TRBV19	once	NA	TRBJ1-5	TGTGCCAGTAGTAGAAAACAGGAACCTCAGCCCCAGCATTTT	CASSRKQEPQPQHF
TRBV4-3	few	NA	TRBJ1-2	TGCGCCAGCAGCCCAGAGGCAGGGTATGCATATGGCTACACCTTC	CASSPEAGYAYGYTF
TRBV7-9	NA	TRBD2	TRBJ2-1	TGTGCCAGCAGCTTTACCCCGGGAGGTCTCGGGGGTAGTGAGCAGTTCTTC	CASSFTPGGLGGSEQFF
TRBV24-1	NA	NA	TRBJ2-1	TGTGCCACCAGTGATTTCGACACTAATGAGCAGTTCTTC	CATSDFDTNEQFF
TRBV7-9	NA	TRBD1	TRBJ1-1	TGTGCCAGCAGCCCTCTGCGTGGGACAGGGGTAATGAACACTGAAGCTTTCTTT	CASSPLRGTGVMNTEAFF
TRBV9	NA	TRBD1	TRBJ2-3	TGTGCCAGCAGCGTGGAAGACAGGGGGGATACGCAGTATTTT	CASSVEDRGDTQYF
TRBV24-1	NA	TRBD1	TRBJ1-2	TGTGCCACCAGTGATCCGGGACAGTCCTATGGCTACACCTTC	CATSDPGQSYGYTF
TRBV28	NA	NA	TRBJ2-5	TGTGCCAGCAGGCTCCTAGGACAAGGAACCCAAGAGACCCAGTACTTC	CASRLLGQGTQETQYF
TRBV15	NA	NA	TRBJ1-4	TGTGCCACCAGCCTACAGGGATTATGGAGTGAAAAACTGTTTTTT	CATSLQGLWSEKLFF
TRBV9	NA	TRBD1	TRBJ1-2	TGTGCCAGCAGCCAGACAGGGTCGGACTATGGCTACACCTTC	CASSQTGSDYGYTF